This T cell receptor beta chain stems from a study of cytomegalovirus exposure and HLA in healthy donors. Clones were read by immunoSEQ multiplex PCR, and TCRdb kept only the in-frame ones, dropping some. This sample has about 56,000 clones; about 88% occur once, and the top ten carry about 16%. The V gene's germline CDR1 is SGHRS and CDR2 YFSETQ. V shed 0 bases, J shed 2 bases, and the junction held 4 bases outside the gene matches. CDR3 length: 16 residues. The study drew the donors from its roughly 120-subject validation cohort, separate from the roughly 700-subject first cohort. The origin of this receptor is a woman aged 18-35 years in good health and CMV-seronegative. This chain links TRBV5-1 with TRBJ2-1, with 8 bases matching TRBD2. Sequenced sample: PBMCs. For the CDR3, the DNA is TGCGCCAGCAGCTTGGGGGCCGGGGGGGCCTACAATGAGCAGTTCTTC. This gives the protein CASSLGAGGAYNEQFF.